These T cell receptor beta chains were read from a single sample in a study of T cells in localized non-small cell lung cancer. Assay used: immunoSEQ multiplex PCR; TCRdb lists only in-frame clones, some missing. The sample lists about 35,000 clones; roughly 90% were seen once. Material: peripheral blood mononuclear cells, obtained before any cancer treatment. Source of these receptors: an older female donor with stage II lung adenocarcinoma. CDR3s leave out the opening cysteine and the closing phenylalanine or tryptophan.

j_gene	v_gene	CDR3aa
TRBJ1-6	TRBV5-1	ASSLEGGGESPLH
TRBJ1-1	TRBV4-1	ASSQDPGWNTEAF
TRBJ2-3	TRBV6-5	ASSYQGRGSDTQY
TRBJ2-7	TRBV7-6	ASSFGTGSYEQY
TRBJ1-1	TRBV2	ASSEARMGHSNTEAF
TRBJ2-5	TRBV30	AWNGRTGERGTQY
TRBJ2-2	TRBV29-1	SVEGAPLPGDTGELF
TRBJ2-7	TRBV30	AWSGGRSKY
TRBJ1-2	TRBV5-8	ASSLAWVDYGYT
TRBJ2-2	TRBV4-3	ASSQESYRVPGELF
TRBJ1-3	TRBV14	ASSLLGQGNTIY
TRBJ2-3	TRBV5-4	ASSPRGGSTDTQY
TRBJ2-7	TRBV10-1	ASAAQGQGALEQY
TRBJ1-1	TRBV19	ASSLLTQAF
TRBJ1-5	TRBV19	ASREASYSNQPQH
TRBJ2-7	TRBV10-3	ASGPGTAYEQY
TRBJ2-7	TRBV28	ASSLGGKFYEQY
TRBJ1-2	TRBV23-1	ASSQSRRVLKVYGYT
TRBJ2-1	TRBV4-3	ASSHVGLGGREQF
TRBJ2-3	TRBV7-8	AIGTDRTDTQY
TRBJ2-5	TRBV6-1	ASSGGLAWETQY
TRBJ2-3	TRBV19	ASNSGRPFSDTQY
TRBJ1-3	TRBV19	ASRTTVSRNTIY
TRBJ1-2	TRBV9	ASSGGRGEVGTGDNYGYT
TRBJ2-1	TRBV5-1	ASSAGRSSYNEQF
TRBJ2-7	TRBV27	ASSSSGGPTYEQY
TRBJ2-7	TRBV20-1	SARIQVGEN
TRBJ2-7	TRBV7-2	ASSLERGSSYEQY
TRBJ1-4	TRBV29-1	SVVGDNEKLF
TRBJ1-4	TRBV2	ASSEESQGEKLF
TRBJ2-3	TRBV30	AWSVAGRSTDTQY
TRBJ2-5	TRBV9	ASSVERAVQETQY
TRBJ1-1	TRBV7-3	ASTTPGNTEAF
TRBJ2-3	TRBV5-1	ASSSIYREGFTDTQY
TRBJ1-2	TRBV18	ASSSTGEVNYGYT
TRBJ2-5	TRBV29-1	SVEQRQETQY
TRBJ2-5	TRBV4-1	ASSHDTPGRTQY
TRBJ2-7	TRBV7-9	ASSLIGTSSYEQY
TRBJ1-1	TRBV7-2	ASSLGAF
TRBJ1-5	TRBV7-2	ASSPSSNQPQH
TRBJ2-1	TRBV9	ASSLAGGTQGGSYNEQF
TRBJ1-1	TRBV27	ASREGATEAF
TRBJ1-5	TRBV6-5	ASSQTGKDFQPQH
TRBJ2-1	TRBV29-1	SVKTFSYNEQF
TRBJ1-5	TRBV5-6	ASSLVQGPQH